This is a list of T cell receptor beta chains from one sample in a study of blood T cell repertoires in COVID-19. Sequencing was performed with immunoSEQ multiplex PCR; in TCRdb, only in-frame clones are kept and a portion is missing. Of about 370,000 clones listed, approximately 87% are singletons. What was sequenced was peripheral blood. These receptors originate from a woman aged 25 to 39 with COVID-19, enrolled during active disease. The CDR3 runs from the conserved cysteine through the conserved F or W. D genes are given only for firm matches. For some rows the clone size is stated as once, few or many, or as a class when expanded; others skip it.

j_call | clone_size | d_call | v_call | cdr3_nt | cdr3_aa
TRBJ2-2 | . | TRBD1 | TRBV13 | TGTGCCAGCCGGGACAGGCACGGTGCCGGGGAGCTGTTTTTT | CASRDRHGAGELFF
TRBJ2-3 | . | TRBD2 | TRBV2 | TGTGCCAGCCAGGGACTAGTGGACACAGATACGCAGTATTTT | CASQGLVDTDTQYF
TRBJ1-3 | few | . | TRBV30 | TGTGCCTGGAAAACAGGGGGAAACACCATATATTTT | CAWKTGGNTIYF
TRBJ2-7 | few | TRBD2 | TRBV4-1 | TGCGCCAGCAGCCAAAGGACTAGCGGAACCTACGAGCAGTACTTC | CASSQRTSGTYEQYF
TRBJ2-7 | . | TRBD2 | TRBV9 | TGTGCCAGCAGCGTCGACGGGGGGTACGGAGAGCAGTACTTC | CASSVDGGYGEQYF
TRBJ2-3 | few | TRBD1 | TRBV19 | TGTGCCAGTAGTGACAGGGGGCGCGGAGATACGCAGTATTTT | CASSDRGRGDTQYF
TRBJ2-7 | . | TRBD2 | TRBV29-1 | TGCAGCGTTGAAGACGAACACAGCGGGAACTCCTACGAGCAGTACTTC | CSVEDEHSGNSYEQYF
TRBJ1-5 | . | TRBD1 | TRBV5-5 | TGTGCCAGCAGCCTGACAGGGGTTTGGAATCAGCCCCAGCATTTT | CASSLTGVWNQPQHF
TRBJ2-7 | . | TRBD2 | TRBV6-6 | TGTGCCAGCAGTTATCGGGGAGGGTACGAGCAGTACTTC | CASSYRGGYEQYF
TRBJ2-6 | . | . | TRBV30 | TGTGCCTGGAGGGTGGGCCTAACGGGGGCCAACGTCCTGACTTTC | CAWRVGLTGANVLTF
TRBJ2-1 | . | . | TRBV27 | TGTGCCAGCGGTTCGAGGGCTCATGAGCAGTTCTTC | CASGSRAHEQFF